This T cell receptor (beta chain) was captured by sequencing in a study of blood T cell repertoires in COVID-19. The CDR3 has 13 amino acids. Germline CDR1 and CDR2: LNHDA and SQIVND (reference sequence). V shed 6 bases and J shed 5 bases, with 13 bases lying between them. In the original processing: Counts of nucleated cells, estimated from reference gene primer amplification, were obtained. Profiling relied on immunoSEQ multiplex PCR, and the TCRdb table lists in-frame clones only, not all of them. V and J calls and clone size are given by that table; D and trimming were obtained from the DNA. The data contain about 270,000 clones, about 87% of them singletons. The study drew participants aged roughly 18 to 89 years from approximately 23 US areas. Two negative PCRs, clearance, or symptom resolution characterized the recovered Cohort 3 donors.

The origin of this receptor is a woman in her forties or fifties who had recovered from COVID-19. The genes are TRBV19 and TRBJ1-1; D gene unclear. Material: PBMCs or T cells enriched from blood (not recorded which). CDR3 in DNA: TGTGCCAGTAGCTACGATTGGAGAACTGAAGCTTTCTTT. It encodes CASSYDWRTEAFF.